This T cell receptor beta chain was captured by sequencing in a study of cytomegalovirus exposure and HLA in healthy donors. Study in general: A data release that came early held roughly 90 million unique TCRs from HLA-typed donors.

Per the germline V gene, CDR1 is SGDLS and CDR2 is YYNGEE. The CDR3 is 20 residues long. Trimming removed 3 bases from V and 2 bases from J; junction bases left unmatched: 22. With respect to this clone: The antigen is undetermined.

Study results and caveats: Researchers reported from a later analysis that most CMV-associated TCR beta chains appeared HLA-restricted. Beyond CMV serostatus, there was no information to go on about immune exposure.

PCR amplification relied on 60 Vbeta primers (plus 13 Jbeta primers). Under the authors' procedure: A later analysis tallied some 84 million unique TCR beta chains, roughly 11 million of them shared. The table came from immunoSEQ multiplex PCR; TCRdb's copy has only in-frame clones and leaves some out. From that table come the V and J calls and clone size; the DNA was used to work out D and trimming. The sample has about 90,000 clones, over 55% seen once. The chain joins TRBV9 to TRBJ1-2; 7 bases map to TRBD1. Sequenced material: PBMCs. The origin of this receptor is a woman between 45 and 60 years old in good health and CMV-seropositive. The CDR3, as DNA: TGTGCCAGCAGCGAGTTGTGGGACAGAAATACTTATTCAAGAAACTATGGCTACACCTTC. This sequence encodes CASSELWDRNTYSRNYGYTF. The complete variable domain, with remaining parts taken from reference TRBV9 and TRBJ1-2, reads DSGVTQTPKHLITATGQRVTLRCSPRSGDLSVYWYQQSLDQGLQFLIQYYNGEERAKGNILERFSAQQFPDLHSELNLSSLELGDSALYFCASSELWDRNTYSRNYGYTFGSGTRLTVV.